This TCR beta chain was sequenced for a study of a mutant IDH1 vaccine in newly diagnosed glioma. For this clone: Its antigen is as yet unknown.

TCRdb's copy holds only in-frame clones and misses some; the assay was immunoSEQ multiplex PCR. The sample records tens of thousands of clones, about 65% being singletons. Trimming stripped 0 bases from V and 8 bases from J, with 14 bases between. Germline V gene lookup returns CDR1 SGHRS and CDR2 YFSETQ. The CDR3 extends over 14 amino acids. The time point was: week 47, end of study. Doses of 300 ug of mutant IDH1 20-mer peptide were given with topical imiquimod. The sequencing here drew on peripheral blood mononuclear cells (PBMCs), taken from a glioma patient whose treatment included an IDH1 peptide vaccine. This receptor was identified in a man aged 35-49 years with glioma. Some clones in this sample may be carry-over from other donors' samples. The J gene is TRBJ1-2, the V gene TRBV5-1; a weak D match, TRBD1 (6 bases). CDR3 sequence (DNA): TGCGCCAGCAGCTTGGCCGGGGGGGCGAGGGGCTACACCTTC. Translated: CASSLAGGARGYTF.